This T cell receptor beta chain was sequenced for a study of blood T cell repertoires in COVID-19 (dated by TCRdb to about 2020). Some background on the complete study: The collaborator samples originated in the United States, Italy and Spain and spanned the acute and convalescent phases of COVID-19. Deeply sampled blood TCRbeta repertoires from subjects exposed to, actively infected with, or recovered from COVID-19 were included in the dataset. Where available, HLA class I and class II types were obtained from metadata supplied by the sample provider rather than from assay-based typing. The samples were drawn from the first 160 participants of the ongoing ImmuneRACE study and from some 1,300 subjects provided by 6 global collaborators. The repertoires were released in a freely available public database intended as a resource for research on the immune response to SARS-CoV-2. A de-identified subject ID, COVID-19 status, age in years and sex were almost always included in the sample metadata. The prospective study material was composed of cDNA or gDNA derived from T cells, B-cell-depleted T cells, or PBMCs. The investigation overall reported the following: Clinical and demographic metadata were provided uncurated, with the amount varying by source and participant.

TCRbeta CDR3 regions were amplified from genomic DNA using the immunoSEQ Assay, a bias-controlled multiplex PCR. The authors' analysis ran thus. Within the assay, amplification of reference gene primers was used to estimate how many nucleated cells each sample contained. Sequence reads were collapsed and filtered to measure the absolute abundance of every unique TCRbeta CDR3 rearrangement. For each sample, productive Simpson clonality was calculated by taking the square root of Simpson's diversity index across productive rearrangements. This is the immuneACCESS table as TCRdb keeps it, with only in-frame sequences that have V and J called. A part of the clones is gone; compared with another copy, unresolved V genes explain less than half, and the rest is unexplained. V, J and clone size are those of that table, while D and trimming were read from the DNA. The sample table shows about 400,000 clones, and 88% are seen once. Jointly, the top ten make up approximately 2.1% of the sample.

Comments on this clone: This clone's antigen is unknown. Nothing much larger sits one base from this clone, and base qualities are not available.

Compared with germline, V lacks 6 bases and J lacks 3 bases; bases without a gene match: 3. The CDR3 holds 13 amino acids from the cysteine to the phenylalanine. The DNA shown is the 39-base CDR3, in frame from base 1. CDR1 and CDR2 (LGHNT, FRNRAP) derive from the germline V gene. Enrolling through a virtual design, the prospective study's participants ranged in age from roughly 18 to 100 years and lived across 20 to 30 United States geographic areas. To assign participants to cohorts, the prospective study relied on clinical history that participants themselves reported in a screening survey and a study questionnaire. In the prospective study, whole blood, serum and a nasopharyngeal or oropharyngeal swab were collected from each participant by mobile phlebotomists. Prospective study participants could optionally give additional blood draws and questionnaires over an approximately two-month period. Prospective study blood samples were shipped either frozen or at room temperature before DNA extraction.

Sequenced input: PBMCs or T cells enriched from blood (not recorded which). The sequence was obtained from a middle-aged woman with acute COVID-19. The rearranged chain carries TRBV12-5 and TRBJ1-1; 8 bases in the middle match TRBD1. The base sequence is TGTGCTAGTGGGCAGGGGGCCGACACTGAAGCTTTCTTT. Translated, it reads CASGQGADTEAFF.